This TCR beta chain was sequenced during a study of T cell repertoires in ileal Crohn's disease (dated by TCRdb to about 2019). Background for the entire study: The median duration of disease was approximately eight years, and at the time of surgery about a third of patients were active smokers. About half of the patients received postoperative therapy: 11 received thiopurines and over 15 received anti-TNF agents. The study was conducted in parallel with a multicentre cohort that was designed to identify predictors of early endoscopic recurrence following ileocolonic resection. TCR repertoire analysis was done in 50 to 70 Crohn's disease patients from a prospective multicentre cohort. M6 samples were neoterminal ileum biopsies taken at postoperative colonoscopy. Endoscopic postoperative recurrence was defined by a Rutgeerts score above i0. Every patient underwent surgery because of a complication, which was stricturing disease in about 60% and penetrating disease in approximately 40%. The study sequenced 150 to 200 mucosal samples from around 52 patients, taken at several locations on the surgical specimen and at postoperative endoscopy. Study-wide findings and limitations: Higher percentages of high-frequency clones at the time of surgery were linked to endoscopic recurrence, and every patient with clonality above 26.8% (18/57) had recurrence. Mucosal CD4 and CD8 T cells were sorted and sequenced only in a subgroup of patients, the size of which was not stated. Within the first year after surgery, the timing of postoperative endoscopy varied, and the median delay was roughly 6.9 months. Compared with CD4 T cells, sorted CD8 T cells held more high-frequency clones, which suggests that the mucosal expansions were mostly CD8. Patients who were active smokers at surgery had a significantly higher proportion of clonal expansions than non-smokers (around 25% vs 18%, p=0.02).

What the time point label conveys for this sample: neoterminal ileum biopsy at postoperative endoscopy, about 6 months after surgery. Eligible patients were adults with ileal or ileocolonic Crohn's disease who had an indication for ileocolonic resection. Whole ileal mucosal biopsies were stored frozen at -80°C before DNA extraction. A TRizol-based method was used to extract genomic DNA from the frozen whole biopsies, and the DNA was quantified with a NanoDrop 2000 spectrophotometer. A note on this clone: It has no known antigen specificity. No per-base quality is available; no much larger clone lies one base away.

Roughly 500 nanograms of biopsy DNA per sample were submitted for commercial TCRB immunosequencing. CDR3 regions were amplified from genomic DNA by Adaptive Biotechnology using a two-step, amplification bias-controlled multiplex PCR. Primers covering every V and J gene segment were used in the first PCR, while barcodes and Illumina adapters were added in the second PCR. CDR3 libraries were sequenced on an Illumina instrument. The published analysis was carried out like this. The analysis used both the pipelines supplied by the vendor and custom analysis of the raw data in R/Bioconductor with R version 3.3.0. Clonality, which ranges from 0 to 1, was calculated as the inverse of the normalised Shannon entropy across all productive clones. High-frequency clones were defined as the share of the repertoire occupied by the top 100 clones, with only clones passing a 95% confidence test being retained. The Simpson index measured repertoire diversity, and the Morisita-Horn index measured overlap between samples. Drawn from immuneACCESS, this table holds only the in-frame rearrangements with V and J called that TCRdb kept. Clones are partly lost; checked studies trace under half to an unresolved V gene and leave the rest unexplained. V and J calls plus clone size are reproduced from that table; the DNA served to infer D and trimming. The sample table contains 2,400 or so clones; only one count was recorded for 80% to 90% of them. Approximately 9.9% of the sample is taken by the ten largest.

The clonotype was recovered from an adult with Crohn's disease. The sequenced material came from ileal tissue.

The DNA sequence is TGCAGCGTTAGACAAAACACTGAAGCTTTCTTT. This sequence encodes CSVRQNTEAFF. Recombination linked TRBV29-1 to TRBJ1-1; there is no confident call for the D gene. CDR1 and CDR2 (SQVTM, ANQGSEA) derive from the germline V gene. The CDR3 starts with the cysteine, ends with the phenylalanine, and has 11 residues. Of the read, only the CDR3 DNA is kept; its 33 bases are in frame from base 1. V gives up 5 bases and J gives up 2 bases, and the segment between their germline ends measures 6 bases.